One sample yielded the 11 T cell receptor beta chains listed below, sequenced in a study of low-dose radiotherapy and immunotherapy resistance in tumors. Primers used for first-strand cDNA, a TRAV- and TRBV-specific set, covered both alpha and beta chains. The PCR that amplified TCRs ran for 20 cycles, relying on a constant-region primer and a V-primer adapter. TCRdb called the reads again in MiXCR, with one record for every CDR3 protein. The table has approximately 100,000 distinct CDR3 sequences, roughly 20% seen once. Stated time point: after trial treatment. Specified treatment: LDRT plus nivolumab, ipilimumab, low-dose cyclophosphamide and aspirin (RACIN trial). The sample was PBMCs, taken after low-dose radiotherapy plus immunotherapy. Receptor source: a male donor with prostate cancer.

As regards this clonotype: A far larger clone differs by one base, so this is likely a read error. The V call is TRBV11-2, the J call TRBJ2-5; D remains ambiguous. With 5 bases removed from V and 11 bases from J, the gap between germline ends came to 18 bases. Germline CDR1 reads SGHAT; CDR2 reads FQNNGV. The length of the CDR3 is 13 residues. The CDR3 bases are TGTGCCAGCAGCGTGCAAGATCGGAGTGAGCAGTACTTC. Encoded protein: CASSVQDRSEQYF. Together with reference TRBV11-2 and TRBJ2-5, the CDR3 gives the full variable domain: EAGVAQSPRYKIIEKRQSVAFWCNPISGHATLYWYQQILGQGPKLLIQFQNNGVVDDSQLPKDRFSAERLKGVDSTLKIQPAKLEDSAVYLCASSVQDRSEQYFGPGTRLLVL.

At least ten counts were recorded for this clonotype. The chain links TRBV12-3 or TRBV12-4 to TRBJ2-1; perhaps TRBD2 as D (5 bases). CDR3 length: 12 residues. The V gene lost 3 bases and the J gene lost 10 bases, with 10 bases spanning the gap. This chain's CDR3 is CASSFGGWEQFF. DNA for the CDR3: TGTGCCAGCAGTTTTGGAGGTTGGGAGCAGTTCTTC.

This clonotype has a count of ten or more. The chain links TRBV18 to TRBJ1-5; unclear D gene. Trimming removed 8 bases at V and 5 bases at J, with 10 bases between. From germline, CDR1 is KGHSH and CDR2 LQKENI. This CDR3 comprises 12 residues. This CDR3 reads CASSPGDQPQHF. The CDR3 region has the DNA TGTGCCAGCAGCCCGGGCGATCAGCCCCAGCATTTT.

This clonotype was observed at least ten times. The gene calls are TRBV12-5 and TRBJ2-2; 9 nucleotides align to TRBD2. Losses at the gene ends were 6 bases for V and 1 base for J; bases not matched to a gene: 6. Germline V gives CDR1 LGHNT, CDR2 FRNRAP. CDR3 length equals 16 residues. CDR3 nucleotide sequence: TGTGCTAGTGGATCACTAGCGGGTGGGAACACCGGGGAGCTGTTTTTT. It codes for CASGSLAGGNTGELFF.

The chain has TRBV10-1 and TRBJ1-2, with 8 nucleotides matching TRBD1. Germline assignment: CDR1 WNHNN and CDR2 SYGVQD (reference sequence). The CDR3 is 13 amino acids. V shed 6 bases and J 5 bases; nucleotides not matched to a gene: 5. CDR3 region: CASSLDRDYGYTF. Here the CDR3 DNA reads TGCGCCAGCAGCTTGGACAGGGATTATGGCTACACCTTC.

This clonotype was observed many times. The V call is TRBV7-6, the J call TRBJ2-5; 7 nucleotides line up with TRBD1. Germline lookup yields CDR1 SGHVS and CDR2 FNYEAQ. With V trimmed by 0 bases and J by 4 bases, 2 bases remained unmatched. The CDR3 is 14 amino acids. The CDR3 spells CASSLAGGPETQYF. The CDR3 coding sequence is TGTGCCAGCAGCTTAGCAGGGGGCCCAGAGACCCAGTACTTC.

This clonotype was seen at least ten times. The gene calls are TRBV6-5 and TRBJ1-1; possible D gene TRBD1, 6 bases. The CDR3 contains 14 residues. Trimming shortened V by 6 bases and J by 4 bases, and 15 bases separated the two germline ends. Germline V gene sequence: CDR1 MNHEY, CDR2 SVGAGI. This chain's CDR3 is CASSSTGRATEAFF. In DNA form, the CDR3 reads TGTGCCAGCAGCTCAACAGGGAGGGCCACTGAAGCTTTCTTT.

This clonotype has ten or more counts. CDR3 residues: CASSQVLDSYEQYF. The CDR3 DNA reads TGTGCCAGCAGCCAAGTTTTAGATTCCTACGAGCAGTACTTC. The V gene is TRBV3-1, the J gene TRBJ2-7; D is ambiguous. This CDR3 region has 14 residues. Germline CDR1 and CDR2: LGHDT and YNNKEL (reference sequence). V lost 1 base to trimming and J lost 1 base, with 8 bases between them.

This clonotype was observed at least ten times. The chain carries TRBV7-6 and TRBJ1-3, with a weak D call TRBD1 (6 bases). CDR3 size: 14 residues. Trimming shortened V by 2 bases and J by 2 bases, and 7 bases separated the two germline ends. In germline, CDR1 is SGHVS, CDR2 FNYEAQ. The CDR3: CASSLNRAGNTIYF. The CDR3 DNA reads as TGTGCCAGCAGCTTAAACAGGGCTGGAAACACCATATATTTT. The complete variable domain, with remaining parts taken from reference TRBV7-6 and TRBJ1-3, reads GAGVSQSPRYKVTKRGQDVALRCDPISGHVSLYWYRQALGQGPEFLTYFNYEAQQDKSGLPNDRFSAERPEGSISTLTIQRTEQRDSAMYRCASSLNRAGNTIYFGEGSWLTVV.

This clonotype was seen repeatedly, ten times or more. The CDR3 reads CASSYNSYEQYF. The CDR3 bases are TGTGCCAGCAGTTATAACAGCTACGAGCAGTACTTC. The chain recombines TRBV6-5 with TRBJ2-7; D is undetermined. The V gene's germline CDR1 is MNHEY and CDR2 SVGAGI. V was pared by 3 bases and J by 3 bases, with 6 bases between. The length of the CDR3 is 12 residues.

This clonotype was detected ten times or more. The chain carries TRBV7-2 and TRBJ2-3; TRBD2 is a possible D gene (7 bases). CDR3 length: 17 residues. V was clipped by 0 bases and J by 7 bases, with 20 bases between them. Germline CDR1 SGHTA, CDR2 FQGNSA. CDR3: CASSLASAGAPINTQYF. In DNA, the CDR3 is TGTGCCAGCAGCTTAGCCAGTGCGGGGGCCCCCATTAATACGCAGTATTTT.